Shown below are 30 T cell receptor beta chains from a single sample sequenced in a study of shared clonotypes between healthy human individuals. Method: immunoSEQ multiplex PCR; TCRdb's copy keeps in-frame clones and lacks some. The data contain about 600,000 clones, 70% to 80% of them singletons. Specimen: PBMCs. These receptors were obtained from a woman between 40 and 50 years old in good health. Some clones in this sample may be carry-over from other donors' samples.

This clone was found once. The V and J genes are TRBV6-5 and TRBJ1-2; D ambiguous. Germline V CDR1 and CDR2: MNHEY, SVGAGI. The CDR3 has 14 amino acids. V lost 2 bases, J lost 9 bases, and 16 bases lay in between. DNA for the CDR3: TGTGCCAGCAGTTACCTACAGTTCGGAAGGAGCTACACCTTC. Protein sequence: CASSYLQFGRSYTF.

The V and J genes are TRBV13 and TRBJ2-7, with 7 bases identical to TRBD2. The junction had 7 bases not matched to a gene; V was cut back by 5 bases and J by 0 bases. This CDR3 has 15 amino acids. CDR1 is PRHDT, CDR2 FYEKMQ, per germline (reference sequence). CDR3 loop: CASSPTSGVSYEQYF. The CDR3 region has the DNA TGTGCCAGCAGCCCGACGAGCGGGGTCTCCTACGAGCAGTACTTC. The whole variable domain, remainder taken from reference TRBV13 and TRBJ2-7, is AAGVIQSPRHLIKEKRETATLKCYPIPRHDTVYWYQQGPGQDPQFLISFYEKMQSDKGSIPDRFSAQQFSDYHSELNMSSLELGDSALYFCASSPTSGVSYEQYFGPGTRLTVT.

The chain uses TRBV10-3 and TRBJ2-1, with 12 bases matching TRBD2. Germline CDR1 reads ENHRY; CDR2 reads SYGVKD. The J segment lost 4 bases and the V segment lost 6 bases, leaving 7 bases of the junction unmatched. This CDR3 has 16 amino acids. In DNA form, the CDR3 reads TGTGCCATCAGCACGAGCGGGACTAGCGGGTACAATGAGCAGTTCTTC. This translates into CAISTSGTSGYNEQFF.

This chain connects TRBV18 to TRBJ2-4, with D perhaps matching TRBD2 (6 bases). Per the germline V gene, CDR1 is KGHSH and CDR2 is LQKENI. The V and J ends lost 3 bases and 0 bases respectively, with 21 bases between them. The CDR3 contains 19 residues. CDR3 bases: TGTGCCAGCTCACCTGGGCTAGCGCCTACGTTTCTAGCCAAAAACATTCAGTACTTC. Translating gives CASSPGLAPTFLAKNIQYF.

The CDR3 here is CASSLAPHNEQFF. DNA for the CDR3: TGCGCCAGCAGCTTGGCGCCCCACAATGAGCAGTTCTTC. The chain carries TRBV5-1 and TRBJ2-1, with D hard to call. V lost 0 bases, J lost 5 bases, and 6 bases lay in between. The length of the CDR3 is 13 residues. Germline assignment: CDR1 SGHRS and CDR2 YFSETQ.

The chain couples TRBV11-2 to TRBJ2-2, with D unclear. The CDR3 covers 11 residues. Trimming cost V 3 bases and J 13 bases, with 9 bases left between them. From germline, CDR1 is SGHAT and CDR2 FQNNGV. DNA of the CDR3: TGTGCCAGCAGCTTCCTCCAACGGCTGTTTTTT. Protein: CASSFLQRLFF. The variable domain in full, completed from reference TRBV11-2 and TRBJ2-2, reads EAGVAQSPRYKIIEKRQSVAFWCNPISGHATLYWYQQILGQGPKLLIQFQNNGVVDDSQLPKDRFSAERLKGVDSTLKIQPAKLEDSAVYLCASSFLQRLFFGEGSRLTVL.

Turning to this clone: The sample contains more than one DNA sequence encoding this CDR3. The genes are TRBV5-1 and TRBJ2-2; 9 nucleotides match TRBD2. The CDR3 is made up of 15 amino acids. Germline loops: CDR1 SGHRS, CDR2 YFSETQ. V lost 0 bases, J lost 5 bases, and 2 bases stayed unmatched. The CDR3 bases are TGCGCCAGCAGCTTGGCTGCGGGAGGGACCGGGGAGCTGTTTTTT. Translating it yields CASSLAAGGTGELFF.

V usage is TRBV13 and J usage is TRBJ2-3, with TRBD1 as a possible D gene (6 bases). Germline values: CDR1 PRHDT, CDR2 FYEKMQ (reference sequence). The CDR3 spans 14 residues. Trimming removed 5 bases at V and 4 bases at J, with 13 bases between. As DNA, the CDR3 is TGTGCCAGCAGCCTGCAGGGGAGCCCAGATACGCAGTATTTT. It yields the protein CASSLQGSPDTQYF.

The chain joins TRBV5-4 to TRBJ2-5; 11 bases are a match to TRBD2. The CDR3 totals 15 residues. The junction had 8 bases not matched to a gene; V was cut back by 3 bases and J by 7 bases. CDR1 is SGHNT, CDR2 YYREEE, per germline (reference sequence). The CDR3: CASSWTSGYGGTQYF. The CDR3 DNA follows: TGTGCCAGCAGCTGGACTAGCGGGTATGGGGGGACCCAGTACTTC.

The chain links TRBV25-1 to TRBJ2-5, with D tentatively TRBD2 (5 bases). Germline values: CDR1 MGHDK, CDR2 SYGVNS. V gave up 6 bases and J gave up 4 bases, with 21 bases separating them. The CDR3 extends over 16 amino acids. The CDR3 is CASSVTGKKRAETQYF. Here the CDR3 DNA reads TGTGCCAGCAGCGTGACCGGGAAAAAGAGGGCAGAGACCCAGTACTTC.

This clone was seen a handful of times. This chain joins TRBV4-2 and TRBJ2-5; D is unresolved. V lost 4 bases, J lost 5 bases, and 14 bases lay in between. Germline loops: CDR1 LGHNA, CDR2 YNFKEQ. This CDR3 spans 14 amino acids. The CDR3 reads CASSLNIGPETQYF. The CDR3 nucleotides read TGTGCCAGCAGCCTGAATATAGGTCCGGAGACCCAGTACTTC.

This clone was seen a handful of times. The chain uses TRBV29-1 and TRBJ1-1; unclear D gene. The CDR3 is 10 residues long. With 7 bases removed from V and 3 bases from J, the gap between germline ends came to 6 bases. Germline-derived CDR1 and CDR2 are SQVTM and ANQGSEA. The DNA for the CDR3 is TGCAGCGCTCGGGACACTGAAGCTTTCTTT. Protein: CSARDTEAFF.

The chain uses TRBV30 and TRBJ2-2; D is undetermined. V was cut by 2 bases and J by 0 bases, with 10 bases left in between. The CDR3 is made up of 15 amino acids. The germline V gene encodes CDR1 GTSNPN and CDR2 SVGIG (reference sequence). The CDR3 DNA reads as TGTGCCTGGAGTCGTCTTGGCGCGAACACCGGGGAGCTGTTTTTT. Its protein is CAWSRLGANTGELFF.

The chain links TRBV7-8 to TRBJ2-5, with 7 bases lining up with TRBD1. Per the germline V gene, CDR1 is SGHVS and CDR2 is FQNEAQ. The ends lost 2 bases at V and 5 bases at J; junction bases unmatched: 2. The CDR3 spans 13 residues. CDR3 sequence: CASSLSDRETQYF. CDR3 nucleotide sequence: TGTGCCAGCAGCTTATCGGACAGGGAGACCCAGTACTTC.

The chain recombines TRBV11-2 with TRBJ2-1; 11 nucleotides line up with TRBD2. Germline V gene sequence: CDR1 SGHAT, CDR2 FQNNGV. This CDR3 has 16 amino acids. The trim removed 5 bases at V and 7 bases at J, leaving 10 bases unmatched. CDR3 in DNA: TGTGCCAGCAGCGGGCGAACTAGCGGGAGCGGGAATGAGCAGTTCTTC. Encoded protein: CASSGRTSGSGNEQFF. Together with reference TRBV11-2 and TRBJ2-1, the CDR3 gives the full variable domain: EAGVAQSPRYKIIEKRQSVAFWCNPISGHATLYWYQQILGQGPKLLIQFQNNGVVDDSQLPKDRFSAERLKGVDSTLKIQPAKLEDSAVYLCASSGRTSGSGNEQFFGPGTRLTVL.

The V gene is TRBV4-1, the J gene TRBJ2-3, with 8 bases fitting TRBD2. V lost 0 bases to trimming and J lost 2 bases; unmatched junction nucleotides: 10. The CDR3 contains 18 residues. Germline V gene sequence: CDR1 MGHRA, CDR2 YSYEKL. The CDR3 loop is CASSQDKIGGRYTDTQYF. CDR3 nucleotides: TGCGCCAGCAGCCAAGATAAAATCGGCGGGAGGTACACAGATACGCAGTATTTT.

This chain links TRBV7-2 with TRBJ2-7; D uncertain. The CDR3 is 12 residues long. Germline lookup yields CDR1 SGHTA and CDR2 FQGNSA. Trimming removed 5 bases from V and 4 bases from J, with 9 bases in between. CDR3 DNA: TGTGCCAGCAGCCACACCAGATACGAGCAGTACTTC. Translating gives CASSHTRYEQYF. Combining the CDR3 with reference TRBV7-2 and TRBJ2-7 gives the whole variable domain GAGVSQSPSNKVTEKGKDVELRCDPISGHTALYWYRQSLGQGLEFLIYFQGNSAPDKSGLPSDRFSAERTGGSVSTLTIQRTQQEDSAVYLCASSHTRYEQYFGPGTRLTVT.

The chain links TRBV30 to TRBJ1-2, with D perhaps TRBD1 (5 bases). CDR3 size: 14 residues. V shed 3 bases and J shed 8 bases, with 19 bases lying between them. Germline assignment: CDR1 GTSNPN and CDR2 SVGIG (reference sequence). DNA of the CDR3: TGTGCCTGGAGGAGATCAGGGCCGGCGGGGGGCTACACCTTC. This encodes CAWRRSGPAGGYTF.

Concerning this clone: This may be a read error: a much more frequent sequence differs by one nucleotide. V gene TRBV7-9 combines with J gene TRBJ1-1, with 9 positions matching TRBD1. The CDR3 is 13 amino acids. V gave up 5 bases and J gave up 3 bases; unmatched junction bases: 1. Germline CDR1 and CDR2: SEHNR and FQNEAQ (reference sequence). Here the CDR3 DNA reads TGTGCCAGCAGCCGACAGGGGGACACTGAAGCTTTCTTT. Encoded protein: CASSRQGDTEAFF. Looking up the rest from reference TRBV7-9 and TRBJ1-1 gives the full variable domain: DTGVSQNPRHKITKRGQNVTFRCDPISEHNRLYWYRQTLGQGPEFLTYFQNEAQLEKSRLLSDRFSAERPKGSFSTLEIQRTEQGDSAMYLCASSRQGDTEAFFGQGTRLTVV.

Concerning this clone itself: Other DNA sequences in this sample translate to the same CDR3. The DNA for the CDR3 is TGTGCCAGCAGTTTATATACGCGGTTAGCCAAAAACATTCAGTACTTC. Translation: CASSLYTRLAKNIQYF. V usage is TRBV28 and J usage is TRBJ2-4, with D hard to call. Germline V gene lookup returns CDR1 MDHEN and CDR2 SYDVKM. The V gene lost 1 base and the J gene lost 0 bases, with 10 bases spanning the gap. This CDR3 has 16 residues.

The rearrangement joins TRBV7-3 to TRBJ1-1; D ambiguous. Germline CDR1 and CDR2: SGHTA and FQGTGA. The CDR3 contains 17 residues. V lost 5 bases to trimming and J lost 1 base, with 20 bases between them. The CDR3 DNA is TGTGCCAGCAGCCCATTGGTCGCAGAAATTAAGAACACTGAAGCTTTCTTT. Protein sequence: CASSPLVAEIKNTEAFF.

The rearrangement uses TRBV18 and TRBJ2-1; D is undetermined. The CDR3 sequence is 13 residues long. V shed 3 bases and J shed 9 bases, with 12 bases lying between them. Germline V CDR1 and CDR2: KGHSH, LQKENI. Here the CDR3 reads CASSPLDGVEQFF. CDR3 nucleotide sequence: TGTGCCAGCTCACCCCTGGATGGCGTTGAGCAGTTCTTC.

Worth noting for this clone: The same CDR3 is also encoded by other DNA sequences in this sample. The chain couples TRBV18 to TRBJ2-3; 15 positions match TRBD2. Germline V gives CDR1 KGHSH, CDR2 LQKENI. The CDR3 length is 17 residues. V lost 3 bases and J lost 3; bases outside the gene matches: 4. The CDR3: CASSPRTSGRGTDTQYF. The CDR3 region has the DNA TGTGCCAGCTCACCGAGGACTAGCGGGAGGGGGACAGATACGCAGTATTTT.

The V call is TRBV6-4, the J call TRBJ1-4; TRBD1 agrees at 7 bases. This CDR3 spans 14 amino acids. Trimming removed 5 bases from V and 6 bases from J; junction bases left unmatched: 6. In germline, CDR1 is MRHNA, CDR2 SNTAGT. This CDR3 is CASSPTGSDEKLFF. The CDR3 nucleotides are TGTGCCAGCAGTCCGACAGGGTCGGATGAAAAACTGTTTTTT.

The sample holds many counts of this clone. The chain joins TRBV28 to TRBJ2-7; 12 nucleotides line up with TRBD2. Germline CDR1 and CDR2: MDHEN and SYDVKM. The CDR3 has 15 amino acids. With V trimmed by 6 bases and J by 1 base, 4 bases remained unmatched. CDR3 bases: TGTGCCAGCAGAATTACTAGCGGGAGGTCCTACGAGCAGTACTTC. This sequence encodes CASRITSGRSYEQYF.

On this clone: Additional DNA sequences in this sample encode the identical CDR3. V gene TRBV6-5 combines with J gene TRBJ2-2; no definite D call. Germline-derived CDR1 and CDR2 are MNHEY and SVGAGI. With 6 bases removed from V and 2 bases from J, the gap between germline ends came to 7 bases. CDR3 length: 13 residues. CDR3 sequence reads: CASRPLNTGELFF. For the CDR3, the DNA is TGTGCCAGCAGACCTCTAAACACCGGGGAGCTGTTTTTT.

CDR3 region: CASSQGLAGQETQYF. The CDR3, as DNA: TGCGCCAGCAGCCAAGGTTTAGCGGGCCAAGAGACCCAGTACTTC. The rearrangement links TRBV4-1 to TRBJ2-5, with 7 bases that match TRBD2. This CDR3 contains 15 residues. The germline gives CDR1 MGHRA, CDR2 YSYEKL. J was trimmed by 1 base and V by 1 base; bases with no gene match: 3.

The chain recombines TRBV10-3 with TRBJ1-2; perhaps TRBD1 as D (5 bases). The germline V gene encodes CDR1 ENHRY and CDR2 SYGVKD. The ends were cut back, 8 bases at V and 10 bases at J, with 17 bases in the middle. The CDR3 contains 12 residues. CDR3 protein: CAIQKVGGDYTF. CDR3 bases: TGTGCCATCCAAAAGGTCGGGGGGGACTACACCTTC.

This clone was recorded once. The CDR3 DNA reads TGTGCCAGCAGTGAAAGAGGCAGCTCCTACGAGCAGTACTTC. Translating gives CASSERGSSYEQYF. The rearrangement links TRBV27 to TRBJ2-7; no definite D call. The CDR3 is 14 residues long. V gave up 5 bases and J gave up 0 bases, with 11 bases separating them. Germline-derived CDR1 and CDR2 are MNHEY and SMNVEV (reference sequence).

Turning to this clone: Mismatch with germline at one junction end may stem from a read error. This chain links TRBV5-1 with TRBJ1-3; no reliable D call. The CDR3 has 16 residues. From germline, CDR1 is SGHRS and CDR2 YFSETQ. The CDR3 region has the DNA TGCGCCAGCAGCTTGGCCTTTCAGACCTCTGGAAACACCACATATTTT. It yields the protein CASSLAFQTSGNTTYF.